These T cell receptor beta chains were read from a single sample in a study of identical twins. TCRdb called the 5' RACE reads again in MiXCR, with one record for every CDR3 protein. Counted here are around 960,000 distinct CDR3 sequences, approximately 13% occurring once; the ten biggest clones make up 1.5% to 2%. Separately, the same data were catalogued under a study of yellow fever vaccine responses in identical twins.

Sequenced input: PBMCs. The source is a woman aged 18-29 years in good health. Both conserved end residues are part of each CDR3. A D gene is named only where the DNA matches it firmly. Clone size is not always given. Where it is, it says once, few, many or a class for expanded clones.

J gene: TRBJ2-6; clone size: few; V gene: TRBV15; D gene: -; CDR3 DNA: TGTGCCACCAGCACCATACAGGTTTTGTTGGGGGCCAACGTCCTGACTTTC; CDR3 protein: CATSTIQVLLGANVLTF
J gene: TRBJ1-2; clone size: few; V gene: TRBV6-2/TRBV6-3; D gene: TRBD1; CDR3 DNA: TGTGCCAGCAGTTACCCCCCTACAGGGGGAGATGGCTACACCTTC; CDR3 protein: CASSYPPTGGDGYTF
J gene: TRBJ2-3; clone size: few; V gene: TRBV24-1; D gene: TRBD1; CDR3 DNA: TGTGCCACCAGTGATTTACCCTGGACAGGGGGAGAAGATACGCAGTATTTT; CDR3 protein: CATSDLPWTGGEDTQYF
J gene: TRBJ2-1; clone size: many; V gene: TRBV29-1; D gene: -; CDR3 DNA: TGCAGCGTTGAAGGGGGAGGGGGCAATGAGCAGTTCTTC; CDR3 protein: CSVEGGGGNEQFF
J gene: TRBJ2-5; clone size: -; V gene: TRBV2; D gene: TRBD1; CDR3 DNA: TGTGCCAGCAGTGATCAGGGGGCCGAGACCCAGTACTTC; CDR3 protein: CASSDQGAETQYF
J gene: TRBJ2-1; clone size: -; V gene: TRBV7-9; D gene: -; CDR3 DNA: TGTGCCAGCAGCTTAGGCAGGGAAGAGGAGCAGTTCTTC; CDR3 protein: CASSLGREEEQFF
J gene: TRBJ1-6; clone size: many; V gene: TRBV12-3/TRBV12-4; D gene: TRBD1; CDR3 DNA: TGTGCCAGCAGTTTGGGGACAGGGGATTCACCCCTCCACTTT; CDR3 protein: CASSLGTGDSPLHF
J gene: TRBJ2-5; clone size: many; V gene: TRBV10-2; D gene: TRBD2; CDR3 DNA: TGCGCCAGCAGTGAAGCGGGGGCGCGTTTGGAGACCCAGTACTTC; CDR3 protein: CASSEAGARLETQYF
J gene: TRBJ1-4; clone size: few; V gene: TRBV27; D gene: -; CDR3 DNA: TGTGCCAGCAGTCCGTACTATGGAAATGAAAAACTGTTTTTT; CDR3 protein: CASSPYYGNEKLFF
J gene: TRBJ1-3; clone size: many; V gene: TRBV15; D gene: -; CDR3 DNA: TGTGCCACCAGCAGAGATCGGTCTCCAGGAAACACCATATATTTT; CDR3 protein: CATSRDRSPGNTIYF
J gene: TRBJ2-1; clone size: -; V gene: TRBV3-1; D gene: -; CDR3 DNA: TGTGCCAGCAGGTCATCCAGGATGGGCAATGAGCAGTTCTTC; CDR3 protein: CASRSSRMGNEQFF
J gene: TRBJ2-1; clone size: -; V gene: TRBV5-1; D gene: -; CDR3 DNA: TGCGCCAGCAGCGATCCAGGATACAATGAGCAGTTCTTC; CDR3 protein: CASSDPGYNEQFF
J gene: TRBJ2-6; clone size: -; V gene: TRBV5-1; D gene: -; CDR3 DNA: TGCGCCAGCAGCTCCCCCAGGATTTCAGTTGGGGCCAACGTCCTGACTTTC; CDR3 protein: CASSSPRISVGANVLTF
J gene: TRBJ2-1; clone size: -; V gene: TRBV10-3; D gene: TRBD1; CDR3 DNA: TGTGCCATAAGGACAGGGGGTGCCGATGAGCAGTTCTTC; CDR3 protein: CAIRTGGADEQFF
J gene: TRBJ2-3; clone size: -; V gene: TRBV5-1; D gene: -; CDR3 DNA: TGCGCCAGCAGCTTTGGAGGGAGTCCAGATACGCAGTATTTT; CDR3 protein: CASSFGGSPDTQYF
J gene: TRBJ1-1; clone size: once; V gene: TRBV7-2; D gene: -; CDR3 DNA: TGTGCCAGCAACTTACAGGGTATCGGGATGAACACTGAAGCTTTCTTT; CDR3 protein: CASNLQGIGMNTEAFF
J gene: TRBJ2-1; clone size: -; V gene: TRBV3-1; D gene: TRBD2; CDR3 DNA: TGTGCCAGCAGCCCTTGGACTAGCCGGAGAGCCTACAATGAGCAGTTCTTC; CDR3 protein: CASSPWTSRRAYNEQFF
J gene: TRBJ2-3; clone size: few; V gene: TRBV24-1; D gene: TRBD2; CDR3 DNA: TGTGCCACCAGTGCTAGCGGGGCCAGCACAGATACGCAGTATTTT; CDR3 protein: CATSASGASTDTQYF
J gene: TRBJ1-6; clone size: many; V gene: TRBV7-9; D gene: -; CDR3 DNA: TGTGCCAGCAGCTTAGGCACAGGGTATTCACCCCTCCACTTT; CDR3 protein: CASSLGTGYSPLHF
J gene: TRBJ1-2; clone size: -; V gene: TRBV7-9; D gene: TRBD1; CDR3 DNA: TGTGCCAGCAGCTTGGAATTCACAGGGGAAGGGGATGGCTACACCTTC; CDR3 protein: CASSLEFTGEGDGYTF
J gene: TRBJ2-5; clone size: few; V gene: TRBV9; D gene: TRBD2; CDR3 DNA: TGTGCCAGCAGCGAGACTAGCGGGGGTCAAGAGACCCAGTACTTC; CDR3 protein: CASSETSGGQETQYF
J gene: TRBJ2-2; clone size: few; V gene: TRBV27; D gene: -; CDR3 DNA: TGTGCCAGCAGCTCAACCGGACAGCCCACCGGGGAGCTGTTTTTT; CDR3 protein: CASSSTGQPTGELFF
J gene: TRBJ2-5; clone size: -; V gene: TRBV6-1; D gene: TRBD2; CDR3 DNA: TGTGCCAGCAGCCACGGCGGGGGAAACCAAGAGACCCAGTACTTC; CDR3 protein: CASSHGGGNQETQYF
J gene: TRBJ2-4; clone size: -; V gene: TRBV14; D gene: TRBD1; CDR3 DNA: TGTGCCAGCAGCCAGCCCGGGACAGGGGGAAACATTCAGTACTTC; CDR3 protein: CASSQPGTGGNIQYF
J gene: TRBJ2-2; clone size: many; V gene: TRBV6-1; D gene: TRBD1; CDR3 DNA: TGTGCCAGCAGTACGACAGGGGGTGACGGCGGGGAGCTGTTTTTT; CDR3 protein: CASSTTGGDGGELFF
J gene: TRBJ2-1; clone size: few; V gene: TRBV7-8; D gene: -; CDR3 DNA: TGTGCCAGCAGCTTGTTAGCATCCTACAAGAATGAGCAGTTCTTC; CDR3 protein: CASSLLASYKNEQFF
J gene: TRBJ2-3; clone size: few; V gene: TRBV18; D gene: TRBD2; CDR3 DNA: TGTGCCAGCTCACCGCGGGAGGCCCTCGGGGATACGCAGTATTTT; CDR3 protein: CASSPREALGDTQYF
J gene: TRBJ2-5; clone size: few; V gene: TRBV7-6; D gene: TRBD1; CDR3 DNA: TGTGCCAGCAGCTGGGGACAGGGGGTAGAGACCCAGTACTTC; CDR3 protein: CASSWGQGVETQYF
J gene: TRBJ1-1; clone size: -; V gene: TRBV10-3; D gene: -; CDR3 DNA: TGTGCCATCAGTGAGTCGGGGGGACAAGAAGCTTTCTTT; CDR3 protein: CAISESGGQEAFF
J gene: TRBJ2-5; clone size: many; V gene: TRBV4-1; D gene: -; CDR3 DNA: TGCGCCAGCAGCCAAGACGCGGGGACGGAGACCCAGTACTTC; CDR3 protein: CASSQDAGTETQYF
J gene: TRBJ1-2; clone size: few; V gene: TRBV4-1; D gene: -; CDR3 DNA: TGCGCCAGCAGCCAAGATGGATCTAACTATGGCTACACCTTC; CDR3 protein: CASSQDGSNYGYTF
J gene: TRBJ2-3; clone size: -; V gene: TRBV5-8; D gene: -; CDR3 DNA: TGTGCCAGCAGCCCCCCCGCGGGCACCACAGATACGCAGTATTTT; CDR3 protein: CASSPPAGTTDTQYF
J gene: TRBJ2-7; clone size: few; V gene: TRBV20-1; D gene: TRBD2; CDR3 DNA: TGCAGTGCTAGTCCCTGGACTAGCGGGAGTTCCTACGAGCAGTACTTC; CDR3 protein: CSASPWTSGSSYEQYF
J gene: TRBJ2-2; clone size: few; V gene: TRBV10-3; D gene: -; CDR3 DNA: TGTGCCATCAGTGAGAAGACCGGGGAGCTGTTTTTT; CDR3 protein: CAISEKTGELFF
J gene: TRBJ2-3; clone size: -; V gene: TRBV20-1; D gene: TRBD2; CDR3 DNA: TGCAGTGCCGCACTAGCGCCCAAGTCGCAGTATTTT; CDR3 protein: CSAALAPKSQYF